A single TCR beta chain is shown here with its context. Its cognate antigen is unknown. V lost 6 bases and J lost 0; bases outside the gene matches: 8. CDR1 is SNHLY, CDR2 FYNNEI, per germline. The CDR3 totals 16 residues. This entry belongs to a study of T cell responses to AZD1222 COVID-19 vaccine. Generated by immunoSEQ multiplex PCR, the TCRdb table keeps only in-frame clones and is missing some. This sample has over 95,000 clones, with 90% to 95% found just once. Study-wide results and limits: Seropositive status at baseline applied to only 5 to 7 AZD1222 recipients.

This specimen consisted of peripheral blood, obtained on day 0 of AZD1222 vaccination. The TCR originated in an adult in good health. This sequence joins TRBV2 and TRBJ1-5; 7 nucleotides align to TRBD1. CDR3 DNA: TGTGCCAGCAGCTTAGGGGGCACCTATAGCAATCAGCCCCAGCATTTT. Its translation is CASSLGGTYSNQPQHF. The complete variable domain, with remaining parts taken from reference TRBV2 and TRBJ1-5, reads EPEVTQTPSHQVTQMGQEVILRCVPISNHLYFYWYRQILGQKVEFLVSFYNNEISEKSEIFDDQFSVERPDGSNFTLKIRSTKLEDSAMYFCASSLGGTYSNQPQHFGDGTRLSIL.